This T cell receptor beta chain was sequenced during a study of blood T cell repertoires in COVID-19. Study in general: Sites across the United States, Italy and Spain contributed samples from acute and convalescent COVID-19.

Germline trimming cut 4 bases from V and 7 bases from J; bases unmatched to any gene: 12. The length of the CDR3 is 16 residues. Germline V gene lookup returns CDR1 SNHLY and CDR2 FYNNEI. In the source study's methods: Nucleated cell number was recorded as an estimate derived from reference gene primer amplification. The assay was immunoSEQ multiplex PCR, and TCRdb's table has in-frame clones only and misses some. V, J and clone size derive from that table, while D and trimming were established from the DNA sequence. The data hold over 200,000 clones, with about 86% observed a single time. The V call is TRBV2, the J call TRBJ2-2; TRBD2 agrees at 7 bases. The clonotype was recovered from an elderly man with acute or convalescent COVID-19. Sample: peripheral blood. The chain's CDR3 is CASSVSGTTSGGELFF. The CDR3 region has the DNA TGTGCCAGCAGTGTTTCCGGGACTACCTCAGGCGGGGAGCTGTTTTTT.